This TCR beta chain was sequenced in a study of regulatory T cells in long-lasting Graves disease. The study, taken as a whole, reports: Gene preferences differed: TRBV28, TRBJ1-2, TRBJ2-5 in persistent cases.

Points on this clonotype: Its antigen is currently unknown.

As to time point: newly diagnosed GD, antithyroid drugs for less than 3 months. After RNA was extracted from PBMCs, the TCR library was made from it. The CDR3 is 14 amino acids. Germline CDR1 SGHTA, CDR2 FQGNSA. Trimming took off 2 bases at V and 4 bases at J, with 11 bases between the two ends. According to the study, TCR beta libraries were built with iRepertoire HTBI primers and CDR3-region Arm-PCR. TCRdb reanalysed the multiplex PCR reads using MiXCR and keeps one entry per CDR3 protein. Of 550,000 to 650,000 distinct CDR3 sequences detected, roughly a sixth appear once; the ten largest clones hold approximately 12%. These data were also reused for a study on T cells in Graves' hyperthyroidism and ophthalmopathy.

The sample consisted of peripheral blood mononuclear cells (PBMCs), taken at new diagnosis, from a patient treated with antithyroid drugs. This chain joins TRBV7-2 and TRBJ1-2; D is uncertain. The clonotype originates from a man in his late teens or twenties with Graves disease. Written as DNA, the CDR3 is TGTGCCAGCAGCTTACACGCATTCCGCTATGGCTACACCTTC. Amino acid sequence: CASSLHAFRYGYTF. Supplemented by reference TRBV7-2 and TRBJ1-2, the full variable domain reads GAGVSQSPSNKVTEKGKDVELRCDPISGHTALYWYRQSLGQGLEFLIYFQGNSAPDKSGLPSDRFSAERTGGSVSTLTIQRTQQEDSAVYLCASSLHAFRYGYTFGSGTRLTVV.